What follows are 27 T cell receptor beta chains derived from one specimen sequenced in a study of T-cell reconstitution after alpha-beta-depleted transplantation in children. Construction of the TCRbeta library involved unique molecular identifiers. From the PCR reads, TCRdb called clonotypes with MiXCR, one entry per CDR3 protein. The table records some 640,000 distinct CDR3 sequences, approximately 15% of them present only once. The sample here was PBMCs from the stem cell graft donor, taken from the stem cell graft. Receptor source: a human donor who donated a stem cell graft to a child with acute myeloid leukemia.

In its sample, this clonotype was seen many times. The V call is TRBV5-6, the J call TRBJ2-3; 12 bases fit TRBD2. After removal of 0 bases from V and 11 bases from J, the junction contained 4 bases not matched to a gene. Germline V gives CDR1 SGHDT, CDR2 YYEEEE. This CDR3 has 14 residues. CDR3 sequence (DNA): TGTGCCAGCAGCTTGGCTAGCGGGGGGGCCTGGCAGTATTTT. This encodes CASSLASGGAWQYF.

The rearrangement joins TRBV15 to TRBJ1-2, with 7 bases aligning to TRBD1. CDR1 LNHNV and CDR2 YYDKDF come from the germline V gene (reference sequence). J was trimmed by 7 bases and V by 4 bases; bases with no gene match: 9. This CDR3 region has 14 residues. The CDR3 here is CATSTTTGRSGYTF. CDR3 DNA sequence: TGTGCCACCAGCACTACGACAGGGCGCAGTGGCTACACCTTC.

This clonotype showed up many times. The V and J genes are TRBV20-1 and TRBJ2-1; a weak D match, TRBD1 (5 bases). CDR1 and CDR2 from the germline V gene are DFQATT and SNEGSKA (reference sequence). The CDR3 runs to 12 residues. CDR3 sequence reads: CSSGRGVYEQFF. CDR3 bases: TGCAGCTCAGGGCGCGGCGTATATGAGCAGTTCTTC.

This clonotype has a count of ten or more. The rearrangement uses TRBV6-5 and TRBJ2-1, with a tentative D call TRBD1 (6 bases). The germline CDR1 and CDR2 sequences are MNHEY and SVGAGI. The CDR3 sequence is 15 residues long. With 6 bases removed from V and 5 bases from J, the gap between germline ends came to 17 bases. This CDR3 reads CASRGDRSAHNEQFF. In DNA, the CDR3 is TGTGCCAGCAGGGGAGACAGGTCGGCCCACAATGAGCAGTTCTTC.

This clonotype occurred many times. The chain employs TRBV29-1 and TRBJ2-3; D might be TRBD2 (6 bases). V lost 6 bases and J lost 2, with 12 bases in between. This CDR3 is built from 13 residues. CDR1 is SQVTM, CDR2 ANQGSEA, per germline. CDR3 protein: CSVTGTLTDTQYF. CDR3 DNA sequence: TGCAGCGTGACCGGGACTCTCACAGATACGCAGTATTTT.

This clonotype was picked up many times. V is TRBV27 and J is TRBJ1-1; 10 bases match TRBD1. V was clipped by 3 bases and J by 3 bases; unmatched bases: 10. The CDR3 has 17 residues. Germline loops: CDR1 MNHEY, CDR2 SMNVEV (reference sequence). CDR3 amino acids: CASSFRQGATRDTEAFF. The CDR3 nucleotides are TGTGCCAGCAGTTTTCGACAGGGGGCGACGAGGGACACTGAAGCTTTCTTT.

This clonotype was found a few times. The chain links TRBV6-2 or TRBV6-3 to TRBJ1-2, with 9 bases aligning to TRBD1. J lost 4 bases, V lost 8 bases, and 8 bases had no gene match. The CDR3 spans 14 residues. CDR1 MNHEY and CDR2 SVGEGT come from the germline V gene. The CDR3: CASLRTGVGYGYTF. In DNA, the CDR3 is TGTGCCAGCTTGAGGACAGGGGTTGGCTATGGCTACACCTTC.

The chain carries TRBV5-6 and TRBJ1-1; D remains ambiguous. This CDR3 is built from 12 residues. The V gene lost 2 bases and the J gene lost 6 bases, with 8 bases spanning the gap. Germline loops: CDR1 SGHDT, CDR2 YYEEEE. The CDR3 sequence: CASSFLRAEAFF. The DNA for the CDR3 is TGTGCCAGCAGCTTCTTGAGAGCTGAAGCTTTCTTT. The full variable domain, completed using reference TRBV5-6 and TRBJ1-1, is DAGVTQSPTHLIKTRGQQVTLRCSPKSGHDTVSWYQQALGQGPQFIFQYYEEEERQRGNFPDRFSGHQFPNYSSELNVNALLLGDSALYLCASSFLRAEAFFGQGTRLTVV.

The chain carries TRBV28 and TRBJ1-5; 7 nucleotides match TRBD1. V lost 5 bases to trimming and J lost 7 bases; unmatched junction nucleotides: 11. CDR3 length: 15 residues. Germline V gene data show CDR1 as MDHEN and CDR2 as SYDVKM. The CDR3 reads CASSTLDRLGQPQHF. The CDR3 DNA is TGTGCCAGCAGTACCCTGGACAGGTTAGGCCAGCCCCAGCATTTT.

This clonotype was counted only a few times. J is TRBJ1-1 and V is TRBV20-1; D may be TRBD1 (5 bases). Trimming left V 2 bases short and J 8 bases short, with 24 bases between. The CDR3 loop spans 16 amino acids. Germline-derived CDR1 and CDR2 are DFQATT and SNEGSKA (reference sequence). CDR3 in amino acids: CSARPFPRAPLAEAFF. CDR3 in DNA: TGCAGTGCTAGACCCTTCCCCAGGGCGCCCCTTGCCGAAGCTTTCTTT.

This clonotype has ten or more counts. One end of the junction fails to match germline, which may point to a read error. V and J are TRBV5-1 and TRBJ2-7, with 8 bases aligning to TRBD1. The CDR3 length is 14 residues. Germline lookup yields CDR1 SGHRS and CDR2 YFSETQ. The CDR3, as DNA: TGTGCCAGCAGCTTAGGACAGGGCCCCTACGAGCAGTACTTC. Translation gives CASSLGQGPYEQYF.

This clonotype was found a few times. The chain carries TRBV7-3 and TRBJ2-3, with D perhaps matching TRBD1 or TRBD2 (5 bases each). The CDR3 sequence is 13 residues long. V was trimmed by 8 bases and J by 2 bases, leaving 11 bases between them. Per the germline V gene, CDR1 is SGHTA and CDR2 is FQGTGA. The CDR3 nucleotides read TGTGCCAGCGTGGGACCAGACACAGATACGCAGTATTTT. This sequence encodes CASVGPDTDTQYF.

This clonotype was counted many times. J is TRBJ2-3 and V is TRBV20-1; TRBD2 might be the D (5 bases). The CDR3 runs 13 residues. Germline V gene lookup returns CDR1 DFQATT and CDR2 SNEGSKA (reference sequence). The V gene lost 5 bases and the J gene lost 6 bases, with 15 bases spanning the gap. CDR3 amino acids: CSAPEGLGDTQYF. In DNA, the CDR3 is TGCAGTGCTCCCGAGGGCCTAGGGGATACGCAGTATTTT.

This chain connects TRBV5-6 to TRBJ1-2, with a tentative D call TRBD1 (6 bases). The germline V and J ends were trimmed by 6 bases and 3 bases, with 15 bases remaining between them. This CDR3 is built from 14 residues. Germline CDR1 SGHDT, CDR2 YYEEEE. CDR3 amino acids: CASIRGGSHYGYTF. CDR3 coding DNA: TGTGCCAGCATCAGAGGGGGGAGTCACTATGGCTACACCTTC.

The V gene is TRBV4-3, the J gene TRBJ2-7; D perhaps matches TRBD1 (5 bases). The V and J ends lost 0 bases and 3 bases respectively, with 12 bases between them. CDR1 and CDR2 from the germline V gene are LGHNA and YSLEER. This CDR3 has 15 amino acids. The CDR3 sequence: CASSQDHGQGYEQYF. The DNA for the CDR3 is TGCGCCAGCAGCCAAGATCACGGCCAGGGCTACGAGCAGTACTTC.

The chain joins TRBV20-1 to TRBJ1-2; 7 nucleotides align to TRBD1. The CDR3 loop spans 15 amino acids. CDR1 is DFQATT and CDR2 is SNEGSKA in the germline V gene (reference sequence). V was pared by 5 bases and J by 3 bases, with 12 bases of the junction left unmatched. The CDR3 nucleotides are TGCAGTGCTTGGTCTGAGGGGGCAGTCGACTATGGCTACACCTTC. Protein: CSAWSEGAVDYGYTF.

This clonotype was counted only a few times. V usage is TRBV15 and J usage is TRBJ1-5, with a possible D match to TRBD1 (6 bases). The V end was cut by 0 bases, the J end by 4 bases, with 10 bases between. Per the germline V gene, CDR1 is LNHNV and CDR2 is YYDKDF (reference sequence). The CDR3 consists of 15 residues. CDR3 bases: TGTGCCACCAGCAGAGATAGGGGGACAAATCAGCCCCAGCATTTT. Amino acids: CATSRDRGTNQPQHF. The complete variable domain, with remaining parts taken from reference TRBV15 and TRBJ1-5, reads DAMVIQNPRYQVTQFGKPVTLSCSQTLNHNVMYWYQQKSSQAPKLLFHYYDKDFNNEADTPDNFQSRRPNTSFCFLDIRSPGLGDTAMYLCATSRDRGTNQPQHFGDGTRLSIL.

The J gene is TRBJ1-4, the V gene TRBV11-3, with 7 bases identical to TRBD1. The CDR3 covers 16 residues. With 5 bases clipped from V and 5 bases from J, the junction kept 11 bases outside the gene matches. CDR1 and CDR2 from the germline V gene are SGHNT and YENEEA. CDR3 nucleotide sequence: TGTGCCAGCAGCCTCCGACGGGGACAGCAAAATGAAAAACTGTTTTTT. It is translated as CASSLRRGQQNEKLFF.

This clonotype was observed a few times. The rearrangement uses TRBV28 and TRBJ1-5; no reliable D call. The germline gives CDR1 MDHEN, CDR2 SYDVKM. This CDR3 comprises 14 residues. V dropped 2 bases and J dropped 3 bases, with 8 bases sitting between them. Written as DNA, the CDR3 is TGTGCCAGCAGTTTACCCGACTTCAATCAGCCCCAGCATTTT. Its translation is CASSLPDFNQPQHF.

In its sample, this clonotype was seen a few times. The rearrangement uses TRBV4-2 and TRBJ1-3; D gene ambiguous. V was shortened by 1 base and J by 2 bases, with 6 bases between the two germline ends. The germline V gene encodes CDR1 LGHNA and CDR2 YNFKEQ. The CDR3 runs 14 residues. CDR3 sequence reads: CASSQVYTGNTIYF. DNA for the CDR3: TGTGCCAGCAGCCAAGTGTATACTGGAAACACCATATATTTT.

The sample holds a few counts of this clonotype. This chain joins TRBV6-2 or TRBV6-3 and TRBJ2-7, with D maybe TRBD2 (5 bases). V lost 2 bases to trimming and J lost 6 bases, with 11 bases between them. Germline assignment: CDR1 MNHEY and CDR2 SVGEGT. CDR3 length: 13 residues. CDR3 in DNA: TGTGCCAGCAGTTACCAACGTGCGGGCGAGCAGTACTTC. It yields the protein CASSYQRAGEQYF.

This clonotype was counted ten times or more. V usage is TRBV9 and J usage is TRBJ2-7; D possibly uses TRBD1 or TRBD2 (5 bases each). The ends were cut back, 4 bases at V and 0 bases at J, with 14 bases in the middle. The CDR3 is 15 residues long. Germline CDR1 is SGDLS and CDR2 is YYNGEE. The CDR3 coding sequence is TGTGCCAGCAGCCCAGCCGGGACGGGCTCCTACGAGCAGTACTTC. It translates to CASSPAGTGSYEQYF.

The table lists this clonotype with many counts. This chain uses TRBV12-3 or TRBV12-4 with TRBJ2-1; 8 bases agree with TRBD1. V lost 2 bases and J lost 7; bases outside the gene matches: 7. CDR3 size: 15 residues. In DNA form, the CDR3 reads TGTGCCAGCAGTTTAATCAGGGGGCGTGGGAATGAGCAGTTCTTC. Residues: CASSLIRGRGNEQFF.

This clonotype was seen at least ten times. This rearrangement joins TRBV7-2 to TRBJ1-1; D unresolved. Looked up from germline, CDR1 is SGHTA and CDR2 is FQGNSA. V shed 4 bases and J shed 5 bases, with 14 bases lying between them. The length of the CDR3 is 14 residues. In nucleotides, the CDR3 is TGTGCCAGCAGCTCCGACACACTCGTTACTGAAGCTTTCTTT. Translated: CASSSDTLVTEAFF.

The rearrangement joins TRBV14 to TRBJ1-4; D remains ambiguous. This CDR3 has 14 residues. Germline CDR1 reads SGHDN; CDR2 reads FVKESK. V lost 3 bases and J 8 bases, leaving 13 bases between the germline ends. The CDR3 loop reads CASSHRGGPEKLFF. The CDR3 region has the DNA TGTGCCAGCAGCCATAGAGGAGGCCCAGAAAAACTGTTTTTT. The full variable domain, with the rest looked up from reference TRBV14 and TRBJ1-4, is EAGVTQFPSHSVIEKGQTVTLRCDPISGHDNLYWYRRVMGKEIKFLLHFVKESKQDESGMPNNRFLAERTGGTYSTLKVQPAELEDSGVYFCASSHRGGPEKLFFGSGTQLSVL.

The V and J genes are TRBV20-1 and TRBJ2-5; TRBD1 is a possible D gene (6 bases). The CDR3 is made up of 11 amino acids. Deletions cut 5 bases from V and 9 bases from J, with 13 bases between. The germline CDR1 and CDR2 sequences are DFQATT and SNEGSKA (reference sequence). The chain's CDR3 is CSAPSKGAQYF. The CDR3 nucleotides read TGCAGTGCTCCCTCTAAGGGGGCCCAGTACTTC.

This clonotype was counted between two and nine times. In DNA, the CDR3 is TGTGCCAGCAGCAAAGTAGGACAGGGGAAAATCTATGGCTACACCTTC. Translated, it gives CASSKVGQGKIYGYTF. The chain couples TRBV21-1 to TRBJ1-2; the D call in the table, TRBD1, was not verified against the DNA. TRBV21-1 is classified as a pseudogene. The CDR3 is 16 residues long.